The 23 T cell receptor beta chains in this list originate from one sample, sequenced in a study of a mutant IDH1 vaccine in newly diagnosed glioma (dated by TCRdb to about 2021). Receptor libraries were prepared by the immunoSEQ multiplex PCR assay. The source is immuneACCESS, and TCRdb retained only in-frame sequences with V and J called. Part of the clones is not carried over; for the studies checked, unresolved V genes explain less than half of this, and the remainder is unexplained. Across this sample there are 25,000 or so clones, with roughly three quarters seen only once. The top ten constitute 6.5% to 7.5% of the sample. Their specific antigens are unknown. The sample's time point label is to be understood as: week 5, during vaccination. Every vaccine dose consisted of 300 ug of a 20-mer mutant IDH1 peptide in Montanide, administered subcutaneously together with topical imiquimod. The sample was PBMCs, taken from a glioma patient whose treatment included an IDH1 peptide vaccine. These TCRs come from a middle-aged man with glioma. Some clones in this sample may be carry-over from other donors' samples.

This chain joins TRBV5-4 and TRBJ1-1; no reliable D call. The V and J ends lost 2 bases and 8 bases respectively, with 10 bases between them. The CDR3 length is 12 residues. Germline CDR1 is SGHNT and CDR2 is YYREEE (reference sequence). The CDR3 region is CASSLGGQEAFF. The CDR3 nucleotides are TGTGCCAGCAGCTTAGGCGGCCAAGAAGCTTTCTTT.

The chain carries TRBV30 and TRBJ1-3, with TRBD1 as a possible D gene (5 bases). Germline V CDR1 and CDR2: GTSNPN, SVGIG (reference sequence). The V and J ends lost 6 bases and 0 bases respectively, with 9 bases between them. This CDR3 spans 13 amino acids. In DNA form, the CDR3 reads TGTGCCTGTACAGGATTCTCTGGAAACACCATATATTTT. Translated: CACTGFSGNTIYF. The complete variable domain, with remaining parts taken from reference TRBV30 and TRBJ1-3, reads SQTIHQWPATLVQPVGSPLSLECTVEGTSNPNLYWYRQAAGRGLQLLFYSVGIGQISSEVPQNLSASRPQDRQFILSSKKLLLSDSGFYLCACTGFSGNTIYFGEGSWLTVV.

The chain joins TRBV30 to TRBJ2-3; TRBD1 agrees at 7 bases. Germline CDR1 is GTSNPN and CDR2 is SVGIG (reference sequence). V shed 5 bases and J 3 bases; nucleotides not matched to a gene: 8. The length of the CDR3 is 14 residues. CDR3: CAWGPGQITDTQYF. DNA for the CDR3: TGTGCCTGGGGGCCGGGACAGATAACAGATACGCAGTATTTT.

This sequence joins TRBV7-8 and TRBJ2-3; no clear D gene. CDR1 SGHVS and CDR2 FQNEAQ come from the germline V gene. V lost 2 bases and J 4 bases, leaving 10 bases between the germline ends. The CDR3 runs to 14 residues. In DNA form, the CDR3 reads TGTGCCAGCAGCTTATTTTTGTCCCCAGATACGCAGTATTTT. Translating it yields CASSLFLSPDTQYF.

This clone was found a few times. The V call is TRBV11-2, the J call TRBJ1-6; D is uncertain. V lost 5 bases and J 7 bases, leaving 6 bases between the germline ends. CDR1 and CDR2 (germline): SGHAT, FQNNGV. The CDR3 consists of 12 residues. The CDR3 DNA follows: TGTGCCAGCAGCCTCAGAAATTCACCCCTCCACTTT. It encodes CASSLRNSPLHF.

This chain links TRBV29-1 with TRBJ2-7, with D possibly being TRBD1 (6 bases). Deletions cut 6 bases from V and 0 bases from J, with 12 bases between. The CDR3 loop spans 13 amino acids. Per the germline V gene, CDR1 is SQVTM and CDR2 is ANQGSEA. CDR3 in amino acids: CSVSGQSSYEQYF. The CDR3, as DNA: TGCAGCGTGTCCGGACAGAGCTCCTACGAGCAGTACTTC.

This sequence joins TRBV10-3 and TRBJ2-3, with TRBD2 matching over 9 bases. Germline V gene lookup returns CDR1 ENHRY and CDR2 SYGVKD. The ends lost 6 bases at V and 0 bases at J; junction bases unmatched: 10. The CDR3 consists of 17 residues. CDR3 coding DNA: TGTGCCATCAGGAGCGGGGGGCTCGGGACTAGCACAGATACGCAGTATTTT. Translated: CAIRSGGLGTSTDTQYF.

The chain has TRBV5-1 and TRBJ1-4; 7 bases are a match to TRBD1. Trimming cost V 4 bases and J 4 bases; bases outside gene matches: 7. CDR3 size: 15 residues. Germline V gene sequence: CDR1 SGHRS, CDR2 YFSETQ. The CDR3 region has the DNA TGCGCCAGCAGCGAGCGGACAGGTCATAATGAAAAACTGTTTTTT. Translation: CASSERTGHNEKLFF.

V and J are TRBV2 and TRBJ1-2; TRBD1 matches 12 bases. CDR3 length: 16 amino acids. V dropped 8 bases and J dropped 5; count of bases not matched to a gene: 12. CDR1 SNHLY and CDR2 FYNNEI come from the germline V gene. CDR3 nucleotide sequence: TGTGCCAGCGTCGGGACAGGGGGCGCATATGTTTATGGCTACACCTTC. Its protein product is CASVGTGGAYVYGYTF.

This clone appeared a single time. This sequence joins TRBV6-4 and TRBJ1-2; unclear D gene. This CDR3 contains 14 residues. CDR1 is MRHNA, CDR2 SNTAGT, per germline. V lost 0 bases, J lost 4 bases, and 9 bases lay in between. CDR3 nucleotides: TGTGCCAGCAGTGACTCAGTCAGGAGCTATGGCTACACCTTC. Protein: CASSDSVRSYGYTF.

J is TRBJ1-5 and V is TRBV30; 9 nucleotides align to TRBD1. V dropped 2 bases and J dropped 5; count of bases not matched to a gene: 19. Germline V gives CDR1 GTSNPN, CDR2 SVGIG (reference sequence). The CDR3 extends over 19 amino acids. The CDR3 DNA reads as TGTGCCTGGAGTACAAGGACAGGGGCGGGTTGGTTTTCTGATCAGCCCCAGCATTTT. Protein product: CAWSTRTGAGWFSDQPQHF.

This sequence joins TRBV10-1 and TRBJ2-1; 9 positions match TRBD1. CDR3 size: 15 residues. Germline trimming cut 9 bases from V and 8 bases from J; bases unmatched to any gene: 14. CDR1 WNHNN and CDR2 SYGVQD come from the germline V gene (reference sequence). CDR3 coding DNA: TGCGCCAGTTCGCCCGGACAGGGGATGTTGGATGAGCAGTTCTTC. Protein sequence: CASSPGQGMLDEQFF.

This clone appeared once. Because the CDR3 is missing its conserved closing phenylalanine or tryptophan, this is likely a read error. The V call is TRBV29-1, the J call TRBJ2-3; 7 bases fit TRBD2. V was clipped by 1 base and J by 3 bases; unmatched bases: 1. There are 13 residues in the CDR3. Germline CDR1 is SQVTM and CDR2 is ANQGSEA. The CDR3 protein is CSVEGAGTDTQYS. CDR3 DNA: TGCAGCGTTGAAGGAGCGGGGACAGATACGCAGTATTCT.

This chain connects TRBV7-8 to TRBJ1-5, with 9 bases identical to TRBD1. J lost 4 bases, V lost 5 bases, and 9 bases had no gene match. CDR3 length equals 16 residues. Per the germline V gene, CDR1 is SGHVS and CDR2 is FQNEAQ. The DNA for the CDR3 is TGTGCCAGCAGCCCGTCGGGACAGGGTTTGAATCAGCCCCAGCATTTT. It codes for CASSPSGQGLNQPQHF.

The CDR3 region has the DNA TGTGCCAGTAGTGAACAACACAATCAGCCCCAGCATTTT. It codes for CASSEQHNQPQHF. V is TRBV19 and J is TRBJ1-5; no reliable D call. V dropped 5 bases and J dropped 3 bases, with 8 bases sitting between them. From germline, CDR1 is LNHDA and CDR2 SQIVND (reference sequence). The CDR3 contains 13 residues.

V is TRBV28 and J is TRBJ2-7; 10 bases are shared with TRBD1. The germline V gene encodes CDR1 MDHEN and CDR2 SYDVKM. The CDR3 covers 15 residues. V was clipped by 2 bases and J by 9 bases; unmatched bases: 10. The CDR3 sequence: CASSLPRDRGRGQYF. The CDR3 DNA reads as TGTGCCAGCAGTTTACCCCGAGACAGGGGGCGGGGGCAGTACTTC.

CDR3 amino acids: CASSLGGGLAVQETQYF. The DNA for the CDR3 is TGCGCCAGCAGCCTAGGGGGTGGGCTAGCGGTACAAGAGACCCAGTACTTC. The chain is built from TRBV5-1 and TRBJ2-5; maybe TRBD2 (7 bases). In germline, CDR1 is SGHRS, CDR2 YFSETQ. V was clipped by 4 bases and J by 2 bases, with 21 bases between them. This CDR3 has 17 amino acids.

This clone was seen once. The CDR3 protein is CASTPIGGDHQPQHF. CDR3 sequence (DNA): TGTGCCAGCACCCCTATAGGGGGGGACCATCAGCCCCAGCATTTT. The chain joins TRBV28 to TRBJ1-5, with D perhaps matching TRBD1 (6 bases). The CDR3 is 15 residues long. Trimming left V 7 bases short and J 5 bases short, with 18 bases between. Germline V gene sequence: CDR1 MDHEN, CDR2 SYDVKM. Filled out from reference TRBV28 and TRBJ1-5, the complete variable domain reads DVKVTQSSRYLVKRTGEKVFLECVQDMDHENMFWYRQDPGLGLRLIYFSYDVKMKEKGDIPEGYSVSREKKERFSLILESASTNQTSMYLCASTPIGGDHQPQHFGDGTRLSIL.

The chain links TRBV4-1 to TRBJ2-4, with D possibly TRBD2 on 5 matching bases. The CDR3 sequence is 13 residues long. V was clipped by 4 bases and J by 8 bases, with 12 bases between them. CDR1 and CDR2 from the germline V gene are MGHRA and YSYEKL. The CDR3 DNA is TGCGCCAGCAGCCTATCAGCGGTGGACATTCAGTACTTC. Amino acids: CASSLSAVDIQYF.

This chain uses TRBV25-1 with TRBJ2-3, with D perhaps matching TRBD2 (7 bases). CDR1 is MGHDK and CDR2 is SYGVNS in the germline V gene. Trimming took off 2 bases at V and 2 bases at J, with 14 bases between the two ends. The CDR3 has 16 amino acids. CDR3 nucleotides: TGTGCCAGCAGTGAACTCGCGGGGGCCGACACAGATACGCAGTATTTT. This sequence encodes CASSELAGADTDTQYF.

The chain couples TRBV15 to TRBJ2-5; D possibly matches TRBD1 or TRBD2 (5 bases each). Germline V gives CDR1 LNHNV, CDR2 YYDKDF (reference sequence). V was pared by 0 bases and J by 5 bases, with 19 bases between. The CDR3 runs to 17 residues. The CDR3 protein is CATSRDGKGTALETQYF. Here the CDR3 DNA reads TGTGCCACCAGCAGAGATGGCAAGGGGACGGCATTGGAGACCCAGTACTTC.

The CDR3 sequence: CASSLNLETQYF. Here the CDR3 DNA reads TGTGCCAGCAGCTTAAACCTAGAGACCCAGTACTTC. This sequence joins TRBV5-4 and TRBJ2-5; D is undetermined. There are 12 residues in the CDR3. Trimming took 2 bases from V and 4 from J, leaving 6 bases between them. Germline values: CDR1 SGHNT, CDR2 YYREEE (reference sequence).

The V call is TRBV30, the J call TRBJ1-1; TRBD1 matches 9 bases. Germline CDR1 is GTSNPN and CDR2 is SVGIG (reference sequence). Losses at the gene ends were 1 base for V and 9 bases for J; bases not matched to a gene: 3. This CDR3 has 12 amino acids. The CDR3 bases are TGTGCCTGGAGTGGCGGGACAGGGAAAGCTTTCTTT. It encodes CAWSGGTGKAFF.